Each of the 12 T cell receptor beta chains below was sequenced from the same sample in a study of T-cell memory formation after mild COVID-19. TCRdb re-derived calls from the 5' RACE reads in MiXCR, one entry per CDR3 protein. Of about 560,000 distinct CDR3 sequences listed, about 18% are singletons. Input material: PBMCs or a T cell subset sorted from them (not recorded which). The receptors were gathered from an adult woman who had mild COVID-19 (a few samples of this study predate the infection). Cell type and time point are not known.

This clonotype was observed a handful of times. The chain uses TRBV4-1 and TRBJ1-1; 9 nucleotides line up with TRBD1. Germline V lookup: CDR1 MGHRA, CDR2 YSYEKL. The V and J ends lost 2 bases and 4 bases, in that order; junction bases with no gene match: 5. This CDR3 is 15 amino acids long. Written as DNA, the CDR3 is TGCGCCAGCAGCCAAAACCGGGACAGGGTCACTGAAGCTTTCTTT. Its protein is CASSQNRDRVTEAFF.

This chain uses TRBV11-2 with TRBJ2-1, with D possibly matching TRBD2 (6 bases). The germline V and J ends were trimmed by 0 bases and 10 bases, with 10 bases remaining between them. Per the germline V gene, CDR1 is SGHAT and CDR2 is FQNNGV. The length of the CDR3 is 13 residues. The DNA of the CDR3 is TGTGCCAGCAGCTTAGACTATCGGGGGGAGCAGTTCTTC. Protein sequence: CASSLDYRGEQFF.

V and J are TRBV25-1 and TRBJ1-4; 8 positions agree with TRBD1. CDR1 and CDR2 from the germline V gene are MGHDK and SYGVNS. The CDR3 runs 17 residues. Losses at the gene ends were 8 bases for V and 3 bases for J; bases not matched to a gene: 14. CDR3 region: CASAERTGPYSNEKLFF. The CDR3, as DNA: TGTGCCAGCGCCGAACGGACAGGGCCTTACTCTAATGAAAAACTGTTTTTT.

The sample holds many counts of this clonotype. This chain connects TRBV12-3 or TRBV12-4 to TRBJ1-1, with a weak D call TRBD1 (6 bases). V gave up 6 bases and J gave up 2 bases, with 16 bases separating them. The CDR3 extends over 15 amino acids. The CDR3 DNA sequence: TGTGCCAGCAGATTGCTACAGGGTAGTAACACTGAAGCTTTCTTT. Translation: CASRLLQGSNTEAFF.

This clonotype was counted between two and nine times. V gene TRBV9 combines with J gene TRBJ2-7, with 12 bases identical to TRBD2. This CDR3 is built from 20 residues. After removal of 0 bases from V and 0 bases from J, the junction contained 13 bases not matched to a gene. The germline V gene has CDR1 SGDLS and CDR2 YYNGEE. The CDR3 coding sequence is TGTGCCAGCAGCGTAGTGTCGTCGGTAACTAGCGGGGGGAGCTCCTACGAGCAGTACTTC. Protein sequence: CASSVVSSVTSGGSSYEQYF. The variable domain in full, with the rest retrieved from reference TRBV9 and TRBJ2-7, is DSGVTQTPKHLITATGQRVTLRCSPRSGDLSVYWYQQSLDQGLQFLIQYYNGEERAKGNILERFSAQQFPDLHSELNLSSLELGDSALYFCASSVVSSVTSGGSSYEQYFGPGTRLTVT.

This clonotype was seen just once. The rearrangement joins TRBV5-5 to TRBJ2-5; D is unresolved. CDR3 length: 15 amino acids. V lost 7 bases and J lost 0, with 16 bases in between. Germline V CDR1 and CDR2: SGHKS, YYEKEE (reference sequence). In DNA form, the CDR3 reads TGTGCCAGCGCCTCTATGGCCGAGTACCAAGAGACCCAGTACTTC. Encoded protein: CASASMAEYQETQYF.

J is TRBJ2-3 and V is TRBV12-3 or TRBV12-4; weak D call: TRBD2 (5 bases). Trimming shortened V by 6 bases and J by 2 bases, and 18 bases separated the two germline ends. The CDR3 spans 16 residues. The CDR3 sequence is CASSPGISIITDTQYF. The CDR3 nucleotides read TGTGCCAGCAGCCCCGGGATCTCAATTATCACAGATACGCAGTATTTT.

This chain joins TRBV20-1 and TRBJ2-3; 13 bases line up with TRBD2. The germline CDR1 and CDR2 sequences are DFQATT and SNEGSKA (reference sequence). CDR3 length equals 16 residues. Germline trimming cut 6 bases from V and 0 bases from J; bases unmatched to any gene: 6. DNA for the CDR3: TGCAGTGCAAATTCGGGACTAGCGGGGAGCACAGATACGCAGTATTTT. It yields the protein CSANSGLAGSTDTQYF.

The rearrangement links TRBV7-7 to TRBJ2-1; D is uncertain. Looked up from germline, CDR1 is SSHAT and CDR2 is FNYEAQ (reference sequence). The CDR3 is made up of 14 amino acids. V lost 1 base to trimming and J lost 6 bases, with 10 bases between them. The CDR3 region is CASSLGSTSNEQFF. In DNA form, the CDR3 reads TGTGCCAGCAGCTTAGGATCTACGAGCAATGAGCAGTTCTTC.

In this sample, this clonotype turned up a few times. The chain recombines TRBV12-3 or TRBV12-4 with TRBJ2-1, with D hard to call. The CDR3 extends over 10 amino acids. V lost 3 bases and J lost 14, with 8 bases in between. The CDR3 spells CASSLSKEFF. The CDR3 DNA reads as TGTGCCAGCAGTTTGTCCAAGGAGTTCTTC.

This clonotype was observed a few times. V and J are TRBV7-2 and TRBJ2-1; possible D gene TRBD2, 6 bases. Germline V gene data show CDR1 as SGHTA and CDR2 as FQGNSA. The ends were cut back, 5 bases at V and 4 bases at J, with 15 bases in the middle. The CDR3 runs 15 residues. DNA of the CDR3: TGTGCCAGCAGCCCCCGGGAGCTGCATTACAATGAGCAGTTCTTC. As protein: CASSPRELHYNEQFF.

Only a few counts were recorded for this clonotype. This chain connects TRBV20-1 to TRBJ2-5; weak D call: TRBD1 (6 bases). Germline loops: CDR1 DFQATT, CDR2 SNEGSKA (reference sequence). The V end lost 0 bases, the J end lost 0 bases, and 11 bases lay between the germline ends. The CDR3 is made up of 15 amino acids. The DNA of the CDR3 is TGCAGTGCTAGAGACAGGGGCTCATACCAAGAGACCCAGTACTTC. Its translation: CSARDRGSYQETQYF.